This T cell receptor (beta chain) originates from a study of blood T cell repertoires in COVID-19. Whole-study context: Collection of acute and convalescent COVID-19 samples took place in the United States, Italy and Spain. T cells, B-cell-depleted T cells, or PBMCs supplied cDNA or gDNA.

The CDR3 contains 13 residues. Between the trimmed V and J ends, which lost 5 bases and 2 bases, there was a span of 9 bases. CDR1 and CDR2 (germline): MNHEY, SVGEGT. Clones were sequenced by immunoSEQ multiplex PCR, and TCRdb holds only the in-frame ones, with some missing. The sample holds fewer than 110,000 clones, over 80% seen once. This sequence originates from a woman aged 25-40 years with acute or convalescent COVID-19. The chain recombines TRBV6-2 or TRBV6-3 with TRBJ2-5; no firm D call. Source material: peripheral blood. CDR3 sequence reads: CASSRSIQETQYF. The CDR3 coding sequence is TGTGCCAGCAGTCGGAGCATACAAGAGACCCAGTACTTC.